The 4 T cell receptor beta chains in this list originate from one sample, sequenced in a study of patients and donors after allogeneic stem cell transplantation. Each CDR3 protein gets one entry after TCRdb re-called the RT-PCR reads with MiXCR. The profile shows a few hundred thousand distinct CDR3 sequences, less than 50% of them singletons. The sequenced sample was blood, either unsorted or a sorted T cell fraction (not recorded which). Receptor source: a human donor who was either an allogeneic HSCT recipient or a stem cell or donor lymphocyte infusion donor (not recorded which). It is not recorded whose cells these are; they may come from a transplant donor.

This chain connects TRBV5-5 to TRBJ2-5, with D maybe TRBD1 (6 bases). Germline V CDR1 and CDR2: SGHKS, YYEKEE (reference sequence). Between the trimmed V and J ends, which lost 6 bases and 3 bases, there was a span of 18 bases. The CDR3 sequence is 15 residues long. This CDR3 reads CASIQMVGAKETQYF. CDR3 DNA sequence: TGTGCCAGCATCCAGATGGTGGGGGCTAAAGAGACCCAGTACTTC. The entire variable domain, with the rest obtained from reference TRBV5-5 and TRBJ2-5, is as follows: DAGVTQSPTHLIKTRGQQVTLRCSPISGHKSVSWYQQVLGQGPQFIFQYYEKEERGRGNFPDRFSARQFPNYSSELNVNALLLGDSALYLCASIQMVGAKETQYFGPGTRLLVL.

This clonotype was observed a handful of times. CDR3 residues: CASSPTTGRTNYGYTF. DNA for the CDR3: TGCGCCAGCAGCCCTACGACAGGGAGAACTAACTATGGCTACACCTTC. The chain joins TRBV5-1 to TRBJ1-2; 7 bases map to TRBD1. The length of the CDR3 is 16 residues. J gave up 0 bases and V 4 bases, and 9 bases lay outside the gene matches. Germline V CDR1 and CDR2: SGHRS, YFSETQ.

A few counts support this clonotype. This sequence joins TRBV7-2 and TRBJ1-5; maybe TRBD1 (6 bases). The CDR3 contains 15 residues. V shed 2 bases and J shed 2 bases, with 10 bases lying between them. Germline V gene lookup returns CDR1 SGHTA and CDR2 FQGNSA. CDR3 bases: TGTGCCAGCAGCTTAAGGGGGGAAGGCAATCAGCCCCAGCATTTT. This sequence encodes CASSLRGEGNQPQHF.

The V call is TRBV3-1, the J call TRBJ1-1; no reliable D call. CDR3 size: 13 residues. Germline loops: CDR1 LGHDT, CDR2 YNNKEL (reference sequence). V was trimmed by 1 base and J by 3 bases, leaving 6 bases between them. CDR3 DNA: TGTGCCAGCAGCCAAGGACGGTACACTGAAGCTTTCTTT. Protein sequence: CASSQGRYTEAFF.